This T cell receptor (beta chain) originates from a study of long-term antiretroviral therapy in people with HIV. They ran version v3.0 of the immunoSEQ assay at survey level. Here immunoSEQ multiplex PCR was the method, and the copy in TCRdb shows in-frame clones only, minus some. The sample lists 35,000 or so clones, about 80% occurring once. This TCR was sampled from a man aged 18 to 29 with HIV. The sequenced sample was unsorted PBMCs, obtained 0.4 years before starting antiretroviral therapy.

CDR3 protein: CASRGRSNVAVETQYF. The CDR3 DNA follows: TGTGCCAGCAGAGGTAGGAGTAACGTTGCGGTTGAGACCCAGTACTTC. The chain employs TRBV27 and TRBJ2-5, with no clear D. V lost 6 bases and J 5 bases, leaving 22 bases between the germline ends. The CDR3 loop spans 16 amino acids. The germline V gene encodes CDR1 MNHEY and CDR2 SMNVEV (reference sequence).